This paragraph reports one TCR beta chain. Its target is not known. These data are taken from a study of T cell responses to AZD1222 COVID-19 vaccine. The study's findings and limits: As reported, nearly half of all spike-specific TCRs target variant regions that are unmutated. The repertoires were collected only after the peak T cell response. Only five or six people who got AZD1222 tested seropositive at baseline.

Clones were read by immunoSEQ multiplex PCR, and TCRdb kept only the in-frame ones, dropping some. The top ten hold 6.5% to 9% of the sample, which has more than 95,000 clones, roughly 87% seen once. This CDR3 is 17 amino acids long. Germline CDR1 MDHEN, CDR2 SYDVKM. V lost 3 bases to trimming and J lost 2 bases, with 20 bases between them. The chain couples TRBV28 to TRBJ2-7; perhaps TRBD1 as D (6 bases). This TCR was sampled from an adult in good health. The sample was peripheral blood, taken on day 0 of AZD1222 vaccination. CDR3 nucleotides: TGTGCCAGCAGTTTCGTCTTCGAGGGGGAATTCACCTACGAGCAGTACTTC. Translation gives CASSFVFEGEFTYEQYF.